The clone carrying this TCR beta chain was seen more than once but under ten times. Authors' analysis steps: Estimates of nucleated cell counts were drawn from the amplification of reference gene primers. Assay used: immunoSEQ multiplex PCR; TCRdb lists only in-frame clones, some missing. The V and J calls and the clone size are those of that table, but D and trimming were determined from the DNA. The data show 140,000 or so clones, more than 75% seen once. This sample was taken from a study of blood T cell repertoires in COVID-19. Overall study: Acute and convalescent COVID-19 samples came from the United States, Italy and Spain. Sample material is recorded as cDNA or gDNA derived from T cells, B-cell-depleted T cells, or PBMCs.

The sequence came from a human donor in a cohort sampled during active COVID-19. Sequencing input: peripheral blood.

The CDR3 sequence is CATTPGTGNTGELFF. The CDR3 region has the DNA TGTGCCACCACCCCTGGGACAGGGAACACCGGGGAGCTGTTTTTT. This chain links TRBV24-1 with TRBJ2-2; 8 bases match TRBD1. Germline V gene sequence: CDR1 KGHDR, CDR2 SFDVKD. The CDR3 totals 15 residues. J lost 1 base, V lost 8 bases, and 5 bases had no gene match.